This is a list of T cell receptor beta chains from one sample in a study of blood T cell repertoires in COVID-19. The table came from immunoSEQ multiplex PCR; TCRdb's copy has only in-frame clones and leaves some out. The repertoire consists of just over 150,000 clones, with less than 90% occurring once and the leading ten covering about 2.4%. Sample: peripheral blood. All receptors come from a woman in her 70s with acute or convalescent COVID-19. CDR3s leave out the opening cysteine and the closing phenylalanine or tryptophan.

v_call: TRBV4-3; j_call: TRBJ2-1; cdr3_aa: ASSQGLLAGDGNYNEQF
v_call: TRBV7-9; j_call: TRBJ1-4; cdr3_aa: ASSSRQGWTEKLF
v_call: TRBV10-2; j_call: TRBJ1-5; cdr3_aa: ASREGLNQPQH
v_call: TRBV27; j_call: TRBJ1-6; cdr3_aa: ASSLSAGGRSPLH
v_call: TRBV19; j_call: TRBJ1-2; cdr3_aa: ASNHGTGKNYGYT
v_call: TRBV7-9; j_call: TRBJ1-2; cdr3_aa: ASSLRQDSNYGYT
v_call: TRBV18; j_call: TRBJ1-3; cdr3_aa: ASSVAGGSAYSGNTIY
v_call: TRBV4-3; j_call: TRBJ2-2; cdr3_aa: ASSQEVGQGGELF
v_call: TRBV19; j_call: TRBJ1-6; cdr3_aa: ASRQSGSSPLH
v_call: TRBV18; j_call: TRBJ1-5; cdr3_aa: ASSLDSGGNQPQH
v_call: TRBV23-1; j_call: TRBJ1-2; cdr3_aa: ASITKGKRDYGYT
v_call: TRBV2; j_call: TRBJ2-3; cdr3_aa: ASSPRLAGIADTQY
v_call: TRBV28; j_call: TRBJ1-2; cdr3_aa: ASNTPPGHNYGYT
v_call: TRBV5-8; j_call: TRBJ1-4; cdr3_aa: ASSFLDRGYEKLF
v_call: TRBV4-1; j_call: TRBJ1-1; cdr3_aa: ASSPGGNTEAF
v_call: TRBV6-6; j_call: TRBJ2-7; cdr3_aa: ASSYSRQLTDEQY
v_call: TRBV15; j_call: TRBJ1-5; cdr3_aa: ATSTVFQPQH
v_call: TRBV18; j_call: TRBJ2-5; cdr3_aa: ASSPFEETQY
v_call: TRBV7-2; j_call: TRBJ2-5; cdr3_aa: ASSQGRLAGDQETQY
v_call: TRBV5-4; j_call: TRBJ2-3; cdr3_aa: ASSSKGGRQIFTDTQY
v_call: TRBV6-5; j_call: TRBJ1-4; cdr3_aa: ASSYSLGSTNEKLF
v_call: TRBV6-6; j_call: TRBJ1-1; cdr3_aa: ASSPGVEAF
v_call: TRBV2; j_call: TRBJ2-3; cdr3_aa: ASNAGGLDTQY
v_call: TRBV6-5; j_call: TRBJ2-3; cdr3_aa: ASRRGGATDTQY
v_call: TRBV19; j_call: TRBJ2-1; cdr3_aa: ASSRGQGGPSSYNEQF